Listed here is a single T cell receptor beta chain. This sample is drawn from a study of cytomegalovirus exposure and HLA in healthy donors. This CDR3 spans 13 amino acids. The V end was cut by 5 bases, the J end by 5 bases, with 12 bases between. Germline lookup yields CDR1 PRHDT and CDR2 FYEKMQ (reference sequence). The PCR used 60 Vbeta and 13 Jbeta primers. Repertoires were generated with immunoSEQ multiplex PCR, while TCRdb's copy carries only in-frame clones and drops some. This table has 95,000 to 100,000 clones, about 74% appearing once. The chain couples TRBV13 to TRBJ2-5; D perhaps matches TRBD1 (6 bases). The sequence was obtained from a man aged 60 to 75 in good health and CMV-seropositive. Sample: PBMCs. CDR3 in DNA: TGTGCCAGCAGCCCCCGACAGGCGGAGACCCAGTACTTC. Encoded protein: CASSPRQAETQYF.